The following is a TCR beta chain sequence with its context. The table came from immunoSEQ multiplex PCR; TCRdb's copy has only in-frame clones and leaves some out. The sample records approximately 20,000 clones, approximately 85% being singletons. V lost 3 bases to trimming and J lost 1 base, with 10 bases between them. The germline V gene encodes CDR1 LNHDA and CDR2 SQIVND (reference sequence). There are 15 residues in the CDR3. These data come from a study of blood T cell repertoires in COVID-19. Study in general: The United States, Italy and Spain were the sources of the acute and convalescent COVID-19 samples. Nucleic acid was either cDNA or gDNA, and it came from T cells, B-cell-depleted T cells, or PBMCs.

The sequencing sample was made of peripheral blood. The TCR comes from an elderly man with acute or convalescent COVID-19. V usage is TRBV19 and J usage is TRBJ2-1; perhaps TRBD2 as D (6 bases). The DNA for the CDR3 is TGTGCCAGTAGTATTCGGGGGATATCCTACAATGAGCAGTTCTTC. This codes for CASSIRGISYNEQFF.